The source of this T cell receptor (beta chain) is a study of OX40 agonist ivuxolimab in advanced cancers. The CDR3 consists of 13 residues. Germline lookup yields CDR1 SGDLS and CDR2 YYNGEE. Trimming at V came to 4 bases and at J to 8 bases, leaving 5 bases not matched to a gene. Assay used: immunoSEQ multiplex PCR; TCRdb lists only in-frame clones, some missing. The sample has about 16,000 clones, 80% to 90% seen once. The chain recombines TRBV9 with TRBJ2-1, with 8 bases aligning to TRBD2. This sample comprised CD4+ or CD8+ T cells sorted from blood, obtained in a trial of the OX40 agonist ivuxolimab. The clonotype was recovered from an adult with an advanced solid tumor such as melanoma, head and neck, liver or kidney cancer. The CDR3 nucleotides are TGTGCCAGCAGCCCCGCGGGGGGCTATGAGCAGTTCTTC. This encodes CASSPAGGYEQFF.